This is a list of T cell receptor beta chains from one sample in a study of T cell changes during pregnancy in multiple sclerosis. Sequencing used immunoSEQ multiplex PCR; TCRdb keeps in-frame clones, though not all of them. The sample lists about 100,000 clones; 92% were seen once. This specimen consisted of peripheral blood, obtained in the third trimester of pregnancy. The receptor source for this set is a female donor in good health, enrolled as a control in a pregnancy study. Each CDR3 is given without its conserved first and last residue. D genes are given only for firm matches.

V gene,D gene,J gene,CDR3 protein
TRBV9,NA,TRBJ2-3,ASSVGGASTDTQY
TRBV2,TRBD1,TRBJ2-5,ASLGQGVETQY
TRBV7-8,TRBD2,TRBJ2-5,ASGLEGLWQETQY
TRBV7-8,NA,TRBJ1-5,ASSLGYRGSEPQH
TRBV27,TRBD1,TRBJ2-5,ASSRQGYRETQY
TRBV30,NA,TRBJ2-7,AWSDRGASYEQY
TRBV29-1,NA,TRBJ1-2,SVYDRGDSNYGYT
TRBV7-9,NA,TRBJ1-2,ASSLEVTAHYGYT
TRBV7-2,NA,TRBJ1-6,ASSSHRDSSPLH
TRBV10-3,TRBD2,TRBJ2-1,AIGSGNYNEQF
TRBV25-1,NA,TRBJ1-6,ASRQGPNSPLH
TRBV19,TRBD1,TRBJ1-2,ASSITGTANYGYT
TRBV4-1,NA,TRBJ1-2,ASSQGGMGGGYT
TRBV11-2,TRBD1,TRBJ1-6,ASSLGTVPNSPLH
TRBV27,NA,TRBJ1-2,ASSLSSGLTRNYGYT